The 11 T cell receptor beta chains presented below share a single source sample, sequenced in a study of T cell responses to AZD1222 COVID-19 vaccine. The repertoire was sequenced with immunoSEQ multiplex PCR; TCRdb's copy has only in-frame clones and lacks some. Here the sample spans about 93,000 clones, around 91% being singletons. Sequencing used peripheral blood, obtained 28 days after the second AZD1222 dose. The source is an adult who received the AZD1222 COVID-19 vaccine.

CDR3 DNA: TGCACCAGCAGCCAAGGAAACAATGGCTACACCTTC. Protein product: CTSSQGNNGYTF. The chain links TRBV1 to TRBJ1-2; the table gives TRBD1 as D, unverified against the DNA. TRBV1 is noted as a pseudogene. The CDR3 runs to 12 residues.

This chain uses TRBV18 with TRBJ2-2; 8 bases fit TRBD1. V was pared by 5 bases and J by 1 base, with 3 bases of the junction left unmatched. The CDR3 is 15 amino acids. The germline gives CDR1 KGHSH, CDR2 LQKENI. CDR3 nucleotide sequence: TGTGCCAGCTCAGTCGGACAGGGGAACACCGGGGAGCTGTTTTTT. This encodes CASSVGQGNTGELFF.

V gene TRBV19 combines with J gene TRBJ2-7; 7 bases map to TRBD1. Trimming took 5 bases from V and 0 from J; bases not matched to a gene: 4. CDR3 length equals 14 residues. Germline V gives CDR1 LNHDA, CDR2 SQIVND (reference sequence). CDR3 bases: TGTGCCAGTAGTGGACAGGAGAGCTCCTACGAGCAGTACTTC. Translation gives CASSGQESSYEQYF.

The chain carries TRBV10-3 and TRBJ2-1, with TRBD1 matching 7 bases. V lost 8 bases and J lost 0; bases outside the gene matches: 4. The CDR3 is made up of 14 amino acids. The germline CDR1 and CDR2 sequences are ENHRY and SYGVKD. The CDR3 reads CAILAGGSYNEQFF. The DNA for the CDR3 is TGTGCCATCCTAGCAGGGGGCTCCTACAATGAGCAGTTCTTC.

J is TRBJ2-7 and V is TRBV10-3; D is tentatively TRBD1 or TRBD2 (5 bases each). The V end was cut by 4 bases, the J end by 2 bases, with 12 bases between. Germline loops: CDR1 ENHRY, CDR2 SYGVKD. The CDR3 runs to 14 residues. CDR3 sequence: CAISGGRDPYEQYF. Here the CDR3 DNA reads TGTGCCATCAGTGGGGGCAGGGACCCCTACGAGCAGTACTTC.

The CDR3 DNA is TGTGCCAGCAGTCCACAGGGTATGGGGAACACTGAAGCTTTCTTT. Amino acids: CASSPQGMGNTEAFF. V is TRBV6-5 and J is TRBJ1-1, with D possibly matching TRBD1 (6 bases). The CDR3 runs 15 residues. Trimming removed 5 bases at V and 1 base at J, with 14 bases between. From germline, CDR1 is MNHEY and CDR2 SVGAGI.

The chain is built from TRBV6-1 and TRBJ2-7, with 12 bases that match TRBD2. CDR3 size: 15 residues. J was trimmed by 2 bases and V by 3 bases; bases with no gene match: 2. Germline CDR1 is MNHNS and CDR2 is SASEGT. The CDR3 nucleotides are TGTGCCAGCAGTGACAGACTAGCGGGGGCCTACGAGCAGTACTTC. It translates to CASSDRLAGAYEQYF.

The V and J genes are TRBV6-2 or TRBV6-3 and TRBJ1-4; D ambiguous. The CDR3 runs 15 residues. Germline V gene data show CDR1 as MNHEY and CDR2 as SVGEGT. V was clipped by 6 bases and J by 3 bases, with 14 bases between them. CDR3 protein: CASSRYPEANEKLFF. DNA of the CDR3: TGTGCCAGCAGCCGCTACCCCGAAGCTAATGAAAAACTGTTTTTT.

The rearrangement links TRBV21-1 to TRBJ2-1; the table names TRBD1, a call not compared with the DNA. TRBV21-1 is a recognized pseudogene. This CDR3 has 15 residues. The CDR3 nucleotides are TGTGCCAGCAGCGACCGGGACAGGGCAAACAATGAGCAGTTCTTC. It encodes CASSDRDRANNEQFF.

The table lists this clone with a few counts. Its ends do not fully match the called genes, so a read error is possible. The V and J genes are TRBV5-1 and TRBJ2-1; 13 bases align to TRBD2. This CDR3 comprises 17 residues. The germline CDR1 and CDR2 sequences are SGHRS and YFSETQ. CDR3 sequence: CASTLNPGTSGTNAQFF. The CDR3 nucleotides are TGCGCCAGCACCCTGAACCCCGGGACTAGCGGGACGAATGCGCAGTTCTTC.

The chain uses TRBV7-9 and TRBJ1-1; tentative D call: TRBD1 (5 bases). This CDR3 has 15 amino acids. Germline CDR1 is SEHNR and CDR2 is FQNEAQ (reference sequence). Between the trimmed V and J ends, which lost 6 bases and 3 bases, there was a span of 17 bases. CDR3 nucleotides: TGTGCCAGCAGTCTTCTAGCCGGGGGTGACACTGAAGCTTTCTTT. Translating gives CASSLLAGGDTEAFF.